This T cell receptor beta chain was recovered during a study of blood T cell repertoires in COVID-19. Study-wide context: Samples of COVID-19 (acute and convalescent) were obtained from the United States, Italy and Spain. PBMCs, B-cell-depleted T cells, or T cells provided the cDNA or gDNA that made up the material.

Original data processing: Reference gene primer amplification gave nucleated cell count estimates. Some clones are missing from TCRdb's copy, which holds only in-frame ones; the method was immunoSEQ multiplex PCR. V and J calls and clone size come straight from that table; D and trimming were deduced from the DNA. The repertoire holds under 200,000 clones, with roughly 83% as singletons. The sequencing input was peripheral blood. This clonotype was sampled from a human donor in a cohort sampled during active COVID-19.

The CDR3 coding sequence is TGTGCCAGCAGCCCCTGGACAGATGAAAAACTGTTTTTT. Translating gives CASSPWTDEKLFF. V and J are TRBV7-2 and TRBJ1-4; weak D call: TRBD1 (6 bases). The V gene lost 5 bases and the J gene lost 6 bases, with 10 bases spanning the gap. The V gene's germline CDR1 is SGHTA and CDR2 FQGNSA. CDR3 length equals 13 residues.